This entry lists 7 T cell receptor beta chains sequenced from one sample in a study of cytomegalovirus exposure and HLA in healthy donors. PCR employed 60 Vbeta and 13 Jbeta primers. Profiling relied on immunoSEQ multiplex PCR, and the TCRdb table lists in-frame clones only, not all of them. The repertoire consists of fewer than 200,000 clones, with approximately 70% occurring once and the leading ten covering 5.4%. Sequencing used PBMCs. The source is a woman aged 18-29 years in good health and CMV-seropositive.

The chain combines TRBV4-2 with TRBJ2-2; the match to TRBD1 covers 8 bases. This CDR3 contains 15 residues. The germline CDR1 and CDR2 sequences are LGHNA and YNFKEQ. V shed 1 base and J 4 bases; nucleotides not matched to a gene: 2. CDR3: CASSQGQGATGELFF. CDR3 DNA sequence: TGTGCCAGCAGCCAAGGGCAGGGGGCCACCGGGGAGCTGTTTTTT.

This sequence joins TRBV6-5 and TRBJ2-7; TRBD1 matches at 9 bases. The CDR3 runs to 15 residues. V shed 7 bases, J shed 3 bases, and the junction held 10 bases outside the gene matches. Germline-derived CDR1 and CDR2 are MNHEY and SVGAGI. The CDR3 bases are TGTGCCAGCACCCGAGGGACAGGGACGTACTACGAGCAGTACTTC. This codes for CASTRGTGTYYEQYF.

The rearrangement links TRBV6-5 to TRBJ2-2; 7 nucleotides match TRBD1. V shed 5 bases and J 7 bases; nucleotides not matched to a gene: 7. CDR1 and CDR2 (germline): MNHEY, SVGAGI. The CDR3 has 14 residues. For the CDR3, the DNA is TGTGCCAGCAGTGCCCGGGACAGAGGCGGGGAGCTGTTTTTT. Translated, it gives CASSARDRGGELFF.

This clone came up once. This chain uses TRBV7-2 with TRBJ1-1, with 8 bases lining up with TRBD1. The V gene end was trimmed by 6 bases and the J gene end by 1 base; junction bases not matched to a gene: 4. CDR1 is SGHTA and CDR2 is FQGNSA in the germline V gene. CDR3 length: 14 amino acids. The CDR3 region is CASRRDRKNTEAFF. The DNA of the CDR3 is TGTGCCAGCAGGCGGGACAGGAAGAACACTGAAGCTTTCTTT.

The chain employs TRBV5-1 and TRBJ1-1, with no clear D. V was clipped by 0 bases and J by 3 bases, with 12 bases between them. The CDR3 consists of 15 residues. Germline CDR1 reads SGHRS; CDR2 reads YFSETQ. The CDR3: CASSLDLSGYTEAFF. The CDR3 region has the DNA TGCGCCAGCAGCTTGGACCTATCAGGCTACACTGAAGCTTTCTTT.

Here the CDR3 DNA reads TGTGCCAGCCTGACAGACCCCTATAATTCACCCCTCCACTTT. Translated, it gives CASLTDPYNSPLHF. The chain uses TRBV2 and TRBJ1-6; D is possibly TRBD1 (5 bases). Germline V gene lookup returns CDR1 SNHLY and CDR2 FYNNEI. The ends were cut back, 8 bases at V and 2 bases at J, with 10 bases in the middle. The CDR3 is 14 residues long. The variable domain in full, completed from reference TRBV2 and TRBJ1-6, reads EPEVTQTPSHQVTQMGQEVILRCVPISNHLYFYWYRQILGQKVEFLVSFYNNEISEKSEIFDDQFSVERPDGSNFTLKIRSTKLEDSAMYFCASLTDPYNSPLHFGNGTRLTVT.

The chain is built from TRBV7-9 and TRBJ1-2, with 7 bases lining up with TRBD1. V lost 8 bases to trimming and J lost 10 bases; unmatched junction nucleotides: 7. Germline lookup yields CDR1 SEHNR and CDR2 FQNEAQ (reference sequence). The CDR3 covers 11 residues. CDR3 residues: CASGRTGAYTF. DNA for the CDR3: TGTGCCAGCGGAAGAACAGGGGCCTACACCTTC.